A selection of T cell receptor beta chains follows, all from one sample in a study of OX40 agonist ivuxolimab in advanced cancers. TCRdb's table, derived via immunoSEQ multiplex PCR, lists solely in-frame clones and lacks some. The data contain tens of thousands of clones, around 90% of them singletons. Sequencing used CD4+ or CD8+ T cells sorted from blood, obtained in a trial of the OX40 agonist ivuxolimab. The receptors come from an adult with an advanced solid tumor such as melanoma, head and neck, liver or kidney cancer. Both conserved end residues are part of each CDR3. D genes are given only for firm matches. Clone size, where shown, is once, few, many, or a class for clones that have expanded.

J	V	D	size	CDR3	DNA
TRBJ2-7	TRBV7-8	TRBD2	.	CASSSTSASSYEQYF	TGTGCCAGCAGCTCCACTAGCGCGAGCTCCTACGAGCAGTACTTC
TRBJ2-3	TRBV27	TRBD1	.	CASTSGTGIDTQYF	TGTGCCAGCACCTCGGGGACAGGGATAGATACGCAGTATTTT
TRBJ2-7	TRBV7-8	TRBD2	.	CASSWGTSGWYEQYF	TGTGCCAGCAGCTGGGGGACTAGCGGGTGGTACGAGCAGTACTTC
TRBJ2-1	TRBV25-1	TRBD1	.	CASSRTGPNEQFF	TGTGCCAGCAGTCGGACAGGGCCCAATGAGCAGTTCTTC
TRBJ1-1	TRBV4-1	TRBD1	.	CASSQETGRGTEAFF	TGCGCCAGCAGCCAGGAGACAGGGCGCGGAACTGAAGCTTTCTTT
TRBJ2-1	TRBV19	.	.	CASSSAGNPTNEQFF	TGTGCCAGTAGTAGCGCGGGAAATCCCACCAATGAGCAGTTCTTC
TRBJ1-1	TRBV27	.	.	CASSFLAANTEAFF	TGTGCCAGCAGTTTCCTCGCAGCGAACACTGAAGCTTTCTTT
TRBJ1-5	TRBV4-1	.	.	CASSVYAGNSNQPQHF	TGCGCCAGCAGCGTATATGCGGGGAATAGCAATCAGCCCCAGCATTTT
TRBJ1-1	TRBV9	.	.	CASSQPTLAGGTEAFF	TGTGCCAGCAGCCAACCCACCTTGGCGGGGGGCACTGAAGCTTTCTTT
TRBJ2-2	TRBV11-2	.	.	CASSLLEVAGELFF	TGTGCCAGCAGCCTCCTGGAGGTAGCCGGGGAGCTGTTTTTT
TRBJ1-1	TRBV2	.	.	CASSDPTGSNGRTEAFF	TGTGCCAGCAGTGACCCCACAGGGTCTAATGGTCGCACTGAAGCTTTCTTT
TRBJ2-7	TRBV11-2	TRBD2	.	CASRTTSGNIYEQYF	TGTGCCAGCAGAACAACTAGCGGGAATATCTACGAGCAGTACTTC
TRBJ2-1	TRBV5-4	.	.	CASSLFGSGLRNEQFF	TGTGCCAGCAGCTTGTTTGGGTCTGGGCTACGGAATGAGCAGTTCTTC
TRBJ2-7	TRBV29-1	TRBD2	.	CSVETSGSYEQYF	TGCAGCGTTGAGACTAGCGGATCCTACGAGCAGTACTTC
TRBJ2-1	TRBV6-1	TRBD2	.	CASSEFRGRPANEQFF	TGTGCCAGCAGTGAATTCCGCGGGAGGCCCGCCAATGAGCAGTTCTTC
TRBJ2-3	TRBV6-1	TRBD2	.	CASSEQGLAGGPDHTDTQYF	TGTGCCAGCAGTGAACAAGGGCTAGCGGGAGGGCCTGATCACACAGATACGCAGTATTTT
TRBJ2-7	TRBV28	.	.	CASSLSGGSSYEQYF	TGTGCCAGCAGTTTATCAGGAGGCAGCTCCTACGAGCAGTACTTC
TRBJ2-7	TRBV7-2	.	once	CASSSSGTPSLLYEQYF	TGTGCCAGCAGCTCATCCGGGACCCCGTCCCTACTCTACGAGCAGTACTTC
TRBJ2-5	TRBV11-2	.	.	CASSLVQGPLSTQYF	TGTGCCAGCAGCTTAGTACAGGGACCGCTGTCGACCCAGTACTTC
TRBJ2-7	TRBV5-1	TRBD1	once	CASSLHPGQGYSYEQYF	TGCGCCAGCAGCTTACACCCGGGACAGGGGTACTCCTACGAGCAGTACTTC
TRBJ2-7	TRBV7-8	.	.	CASSLSQGVYEQYF	TGTGCCAGCAGCTTATCCCAAGGAGTGTACGAGCAGTACTTC
TRBJ2-1	TRBV27	TRBD1	.	CASRTGIYNEQFF	TGTGCCAGCAGGACAGGGATCTACAATGAGCAGTTCTTC
TRBJ1-1	TRBV9	TRBD1	.	CASSGGQGTEAFF	TGTGCCAGCAGCGGCGGACAGGGGACTGAAGCTTTCTTT
TRBJ2-7	TRBV6-1	.	.	CASSDWVPYEQYF	TGTGCCAGCAGTGATTGGGTCCCCTACGAGCAGTACTTC
TRBJ1-5	TRBV19	.	.	CASSIPRGQPQHF	TGTGCCAGTAGTATACCAAGGGGGCAGCCCCAGCATTTT
TRBJ2-7	TRBV11-3	TRBD1	.	CASSAPGQGHEQYF	TGTGCCAGCAGCGCACCGGGACAGGGCCACGAGCAGTACTTC
TRBJ2-3	TRBV7-9	.	.	CASSLPQLTDTTDTQYF	TGTGCCAGCAGCTTACCCCAACTGACCGACACCACAGATACGCAGTATTTT
TRBJ1-3	TRBV10-2	.	.	CASRADTIYF	TGCGCCAGCCGGGCGGACACCATATATTTT
TRBJ2-3	TRBV5-1	.	.	CASSWSSVGTDTQYF	TGCGCCAGCAGCTGGTCAAGCGTGGGGACAGATACGCAGTATTTT
TRBJ2-2	TRBV7-9	.	.	CASSNPTGELFF	TGTGCCAGCAGCAACCCCACCGGGGAGCTGTTTTTT
TRBJ2-2	TRBV10-3	TRBD2	.	CAIRIPPLAGKNTGELFF	TGTGCCATCAGAATACCCCCCCTAGCGGGGAAGAACACCGGGGAGCTGTTTTTT
TRBJ2-1	TRBV5-1	TRBD2	.	CASSISGTSGGRNEQFF	TGCGCCAGCAGCATATCCGGGACTAGCGGGGGCCGCAATGAGCAGTTCTTC
TRBJ2-1	TRBV5-1	.	.	CASSLWVSQNEQFF	TGCGCCAGCAGCTTGTGGGTTAGCCAAAATGAGCAGTTCTTC
TRBJ2-2	TRBV4-1	.	few	CASSPGRGQVTGELFF	TGCGCCAGCAGCCCCGGGCGGGGGCAGGTCACCGGGGAGCTGTTTTTT
TRBJ1-2	TRBV28	.	.	CASSLDRNYGYTF	TGTGCCAGCAGTCTCGACAGGAACTATGGCTACACCTTC
TRBJ2-5	TRBV5-1	.	once	CASSYGEQETQYF	TGCGCCAGCAGCTACGGGGAACAAGAGACCCAGTACTTC
TRBJ2-7	TRBV4-3	.	.	CASSQALDSYEQYF	TGCGCCAGCAGCCAAGCCCTAGACTCCTACGAGCAGTACTTC
TRBJ2-7	TRBV27	TRBD1	.	CASSLLGQVSYEQYF	TGTGCCAGCAGTTTACTGGGACAGGTCTCCTACGAGCAGTACTTC
TRBJ2-7	TRBV29-1	TRBD2	.	CSVEDRDRDWEGEQYF	TGCAGCGTTGAAGATCGGGATAGGGACTGGGAGGGAGAGCAGTACTTC
TRBJ2-7	TRBV27	.	.	CASSLNKAYEQYF	TGTGCCAGCAGTCTAAACAAAGCCTACGAGCAGTACTTC
TRBJ1-2	TRBV28	.	few	CASSLVSDGYTF	TGTGCCAGCAGTTTAGTCTCGGATGGCTACACCTTC
TRBJ1-5	TRBV6-5	.	.	CASSPSPGLQPQHF	TGTGCCAGCAGCCCCTCGCCAGGGCTCCAGCCCCAGCATTTT
TRBJ2-1	TRBV11-3	TRBD2	.	CASSSLRGGSYNEQFF	TGTGCCAGCAGCTCCCTACGGGGGGGCTCCTACAATGAGCAGTTCTTC
TRBJ2-3	TRBV14	.	.	CASSQDYDHTDTQYF	TGTGCCAGCAGCCAAGACTATGACCACACAGATACGCAGTATTTT
TRBJ2-5	TRBV6-5	.	once	CASNHRAQRETQYF	TGTGCCAGCAACCACAGGGCCCAGAGGGAGACCCAGTACTTC
TRBJ2-7	TRBV7-6	TRBD2	.	CASSSGTSGYEQYF	TGTGCCAGCAGCTCCGGGACTAGCGGATACGAGCAGTACTTC
TRBJ2-7	TRBV5-1	.	.	CASRWHDGSYEQYF	TGCGCCAGCAGGTGGCACGACGGATCCTACGAGCAGTACTTC
TRBJ2-1	TRBV14	TRBD1	.	CASRRTGDYNEQFF	TGTGCCAGCAGACGGACAGGGGACTACAATGAGCAGTTCTTC
TRBJ1-3	TRBV23-1	.	.	CASSQSPPSGNTIYF	TGCGCCAGCAGTCAATCCCCCCCCTCTGGAAACACCATATATTTT
TRBJ2-1	TRBV7-6	TRBD2	few	CASSLEASGSRNEQFF	TGTGCCAGCAGCTTAGAGGCTAGCGGGAGCCGCAATGAGCAGTTCTTC
TRBJ2-1	TRBV27	.	.	CASSLGGSYNEQFF	TGTGCCAGCAGTTTGGGGGGCTCCTACAATGAGCAGTTCTTC
TRBJ2-1	TRBV7-9	TRBD2	.	CASSYTTSASEQFF	TGTGCCAGCAGCTACACGACTAGCGCATCTGAGCAGTTCTTC
TRBJ2-7	TRBV19	.	.	CASSSQSGSYEQYF	TGTGCCAGTAGTAGCCAGAGCGGCTCCTACGAGCAGTACTTC
TRBJ2-5	TRBV27	TRBD2	.	CASSPGTSGRETQYF	TGTGCCAGCAGCCCCGGGACTAGCGGGAGAGAGACCCAGTACTTC
TRBJ2-7	TRBV5-8	TRBD2	.	CARHGPGGVYEQYF	TGTGCCCGTCACGGCCCGGGAGGGGTCTACGAGCAGTACTTC
TRBJ1-2	TRBV6-1	.	once	CASSESETVLYGYTF	TGTGCCAGCAGTGAATCCGAGACAGTACTATATGGCTACACCTTC
TRBJ1-2	TRBV15	TRBD1	.	CATSTTGGIDYGYTF	TGTGCCACCAGCACTACAGGGGGAATCGACTATGGCTACACCTTC
TRBJ2-2	TRBV5-1	TRBD1	.	CASSPDRGNTGELFF	TGCGCCAGCAGCCCGGACAGGGGTAACACCGGGGAGCTGTTTTTT
TRBJ2-5	TRBV7-9	.	.	CASSLVRETQYF	TGTGCCAGCAGCCTCGTGCGGGAGACCCAGTACTTC